These T cell receptor beta chains were read from a single sample in a study of blood T cell repertoires in COVID-19. Profiled with immunoSEQ multiplex PCR; TCRdb holds only in-frame clones, not every one. Altogether 65,000 to 90,000 clones are present, around 80% being singletons, with the ten largest covering over 9.5%. The sequenced material came from peripheral blood. The receptor set was obtained from a man between 60 and 75 years old with acute or convalescent COVID-19. Each CDR3 is given without its conserved first and last residue. Each record gives: V gene, clone size, CDR3 length, J gene, CDR3 protein. A row's size may be missing; if present it is once, few, many or a size class.

v_gene: TRBV6-5
abundance: NA
len: 12
j_gene: TRBJ1-6
CDR3aa: ASSDRGVGSPLH

v_gene: TRBV12-3/TRBV12-4
abundance: NA
len: 11
j_gene: TRBJ2-7
CDR3aa: ASSPGRRYEQY

v_gene: TRBV7-2
abundance: NA
len: 12
j_gene: TRBJ2-3
CDR3aa: ASSLGPSTDTQY

v_gene: TRBV30
abundance: NA
len: 12
j_gene: TRBJ2-3
CDR3aa: AWSWTVSTDTQY

v_gene: TRBV6-5
abundance: NA
len: 13
j_gene: TRBJ2-2
CDR3aa: ASSTRGQYTGELF

v_gene: TRBV10-1
abundance: NA
len: 13
j_gene: TRBJ2-7
CDR3aa: ASSESAGGTPQQY

v_gene: TRBV18
abundance: NA
len: 14
j_gene: TRBJ1-3
CDR3aa: ASSPRTGSTPGTIY

v_gene: TRBV12-3/TRBV12-4
abundance: NA
len: 11
j_gene: TRBJ1-1
CDR3aa: ASSLTADTEAF

v_gene: TRBV28
abundance: NA
len: 11
j_gene: TRBJ2-7
CDR3aa: ASTPGGSYEQY

v_gene: TRBV29-1
abundance: NA
len: 10
j_gene: TRBJ2-1
CDR3aa: SVGRQQGEQF

v_gene: TRBV5-4
abundance: few
len: 12
j_gene: TRBJ2-7
CDR3aa: ASSLQLAGENEY

v_gene: TRBV7-9
abundance: NA
len: 11
j_gene: TRBJ1-2
CDR3aa: ASVFGGLIGYT

v_gene: TRBV3-1/TRBV3-2
abundance: NA
len: 14
j_gene: TRBJ2-1
CDR3aa: ASSQPGGIRNNEQF

v_gene: TRBV2
abundance: NA
len: 12
j_gene: TRBJ2-2
CDR3aa: ASVVSPNTGELF

v_gene: TRBV12-3/TRBV12-4
abundance: NA
len: 9
j_gene: TRBJ1-4
CDR3aa: ASSPNRELF

v_gene: TRBV27
abundance: NA
len: 16
j_gene: TRBJ1-6
CDR3aa: ASSPRIQGASYNSPLH

v_gene: TRBV9
abundance: NA
len: 12
j_gene: TRBJ2-7
CDR3aa: ASSPQTSSYEQY

v_gene: TRBV6-5
abundance: NA
len: 13
j_gene: TRBJ2-1
CDR3aa: ASRTGTSGRKYEF

v_gene: TRBV7-9
abundance: few
len: 14
j_gene: TRBJ2-3
CDR3aa: ASSSGLAGRSDTQY

v_gene: TRBV6-2/TRBV6-3
abundance: NA
len: 12
j_gene: TRBJ1-4
CDR3aa: ASSDRGSDEKLF

v_gene: TRBV5-1
abundance: NA
len: 14
j_gene: TRBJ2-2
CDR3aa: ASSLAGGQITGELF

v_gene: TRBV5-1
abundance: NA
len: 13
j_gene: TRBJ1-6
CDR3aa: ASSLAGLGNSPLH

v_gene: TRBV2
abundance: NA
len: 13
j_gene: TRBJ1-5
CDR3aa: ASSEDRHSNQPQH

v_gene: TRBV11-2
abundance: NA
len: 16
j_gene: TRBJ2-3
CDR3aa: ASSLDGRTSGRRDTQY

v_gene: TRBV19
abundance: NA
len: 12
j_gene: TRBJ1-4
CDR3aa: ASSIERLGEKLF

v_gene: TRBV6-5
abundance: NA
len: 14
j_gene: TRBJ2-3
CDR3aa: ASSYSRAGSTDTQY

v_gene: TRBV19
abundance: few
len: 15
j_gene: TRBJ1-3
CDR3aa: ASSDRTGGATGNTIY

v_gene: TRBV19
abundance: NA
len: 11
j_gene: TRBJ2-3
CDR3aa: ASSAQGTDTQY

v_gene: TRBV5-4
abundance: NA
len: 12
j_gene: TRBJ1-1
CDR3aa: ASTDSIQGFKAF

v_gene: TRBV9
abundance: medium-sized
len: 12
j_gene: TRBJ1-5
CDR3aa: ASSGATAGQPQH

v_gene: TRBV4-3
abundance: NA
len: 14
j_gene: TRBJ2-7
CDR3aa: ASSQPFDRDIYEQY

v_gene: TRBV5-1
abundance: NA
len: 14
j_gene: TRBJ2-2
CDR3aa: ASSLEAGVNTGELF

v_gene: TRBV4-3
abundance: NA
len: 10
j_gene: TRBJ2-7
CDR3aa: ASSQWLYEQY